This passage covers 22 T cell receptor beta chains from one sample sequenced in a study of monozygotic twins with inflammatory bowel disease. From the 5' RACE reads, TCRdb lists one entry per CDR3 protein and no DNA. This sample contains 200,000 to 250,000 distinct CDR3 sequences. The specimen sequenced was blood. All receptors derive from a human donor with ulcerative colitis or Crohn's disease, or a healthy co-twin of an affected twin (not recorded which).

The rearrangement joins TRBV6-5 to TRBJ2-3; TCRdb names TRBD1, which stays unverified in the absence of DNA. This CDR3 contains 15 residues. Looked up from germline, CDR1 is MNHEY and CDR2 is SVGAGI. The CDR3 loop reads CASSYSRQGRYTQYF.

The chain is built from TRBV18 and TRBJ2-1; no DNA is available, so the TRBD2 call from TCRdb remains unchecked. CDR1 and CDR2 from the germline V gene are KGHSH and LQKENI. CDR3 length: 15 residues. The CDR3 is CASSPLVGGNNEQFF.

J is TRBJ1-5 and V is TRBV10-3; TCRdb lists TRBD1, though no DNA is available to test this call. CDR3 length: 14 amino acids. The germline V gene has CDR1 ENHRY and CDR2 SYGVKD. The CDR3 reads CAISESGGAGPQHF.

V and J are TRBV20-1 and TRBJ1-6. This CDR3 region has 13 residues. The germline CDR1 and CDR2 sequences are DFQATT and SNEGSKA (reference sequence). The CDR3: CSARSVENSPLHF.

The CDR3: CASSLGSGGSYNERFF. The chain couples TRBV11-2 to TRBJ2-1. The CDR3 sequence is 16 residues long. Germline V gene lookup returns CDR1 SGHAT and CDR2 FQNNGV. Full variable domain (remainder filled in from reference TRBV11-2 and TRBJ2-1): EAGVAQSPRYKIIEKRQSVAFWCNPISGHATLYWYQQILGQGPKLLIQFQNNGVVDDSQLPKDRFSAERLKGVDSTLKIQPAKLEDSAVYLCASSLGSGGSYNERFFGPGTRLTVL.

The chain has TRBV7-2 and TRBJ2-5; the TRBD1 assignment by TCRdb is unverifiable without DNA. CDR3 length equals 14 residues. Looked up from germline, CDR1 is SGHTA and CDR2 is FQGNSA. The CDR3 sequence is CASSWGPGGETQYF.

The chain has TRBV20-1 and TRBJ1-5; TCRdb lists TRBD1, though no DNA is available to test this call. CDR3 size: 14 residues. The V gene's germline CDR1 is DFQATT and CDR2 SNEGSKA (reference sequence). The CDR3 sequence: CSAATGANNQPQHF.

The gene calls are TRBV7-2 and TRBJ2-1; the D call from TCRdb, TRBD1, cannot be confirmed without DNA. Germline values: CDR1 SGHTA, CDR2 FQGNSA. The CDR3 runs 15 residues. Here the CDR3 reads CASSLLRGGAAEQFF.

This chain links TRBV24-1 with TRBJ2-2; TCRdb reports TRBD2, a call that lacks DNA to check it against. CDR1 and CDR2 (germline): KGHDR, SFDVKD. CDR3 length: 15 residues. The CDR3 is CATSDPRRGTGELFF.

This rearrangement joins TRBV7-9 to TRBJ1-1; absent DNA, TCRdb's TRBD1 call cannot be checked. The CDR3 covers 17 residues. Germline CDR1 SEHNR, CDR2 FQNEAQ (reference sequence). This CDR3 reads CASSPRPMTVSMHEAFF.

J is TRBJ2-3 and V is TRBV11-2; lacking DNA, the TRBD2 call made by TCRdb goes unchecked. Germline CDR1 SGHAT, CDR2 FQNNGV. The CDR3 sequence is 19 residues long. This CDR3 reads CASSATNPGLAGLSDTQYF.

The chain combines TRBV20-1 with TRBJ2-2; the D call of TRBD1 rests on TCRdb alone, since no DNA is present to check it. This CDR3 comprises 15 residues. Germline lookup yields CDR1 DFQATT and CDR2 SNEGSKA (reference sequence). The CDR3 loop reads CSAARTPQGAGELFF.

The chain uses TRBV19 and TRBJ1-2; checking the TCRdb D call of TRBD1 is not possible without DNA. Germline CDR1 LNHDA, CDR2 SQIVND (reference sequence). This CDR3 contains 14 residues. The CDR3: CASTRTGDGYGYTF. Full variable domain (outside the CDR3, taken from reference TRBV19 and TRBJ1-2): DGGITQSPKYLFRKEGQNVTLSCEQNLNHDAMYWYRQDPGQGLRLIYYSQIVNDFQKGDIAEGYSVSREKKESFPLTVTSAQKNPTAFYLCASTRTGDGYGYTFGSGTRLTVV.

This chain uses TRBV7-2 with TRBJ2-2. The V gene's germline CDR1 is SGHTA and CDR2 FQGNSA. The CDR3 contains 16 residues. CDR3 region: CASSPLQATNTGELFF.

The rearrangement joins TRBV6-6 to TRBJ1-2. Germline values: CDR1 MNHNY, CDR2 SVGAGI (reference sequence). There are 14 residues in the CDR3. The CDR3 protein is CASSYSPGSYGYTF.

V usage is TRBV20-1 and J usage is TRBJ2-1; TCRdb's D call of TRBD2 is untestable without DNA. This CDR3 is 12 amino acids long. Germline CDR1 and CDR2: DFQATT and SNEGSKA (reference sequence). CDR3 in amino acids: CSADVVRDEQFF.

The chain uses TRBV7-2 and TRBJ2-5. Germline V gives CDR1 SGHTA, CDR2 FQGNSA. The CDR3 length is 11 residues. CDR3 amino acids: CASSLTGTQYF.

The V and J genes are TRBV9 and TRBJ2-7; TCRdb indicates TRBD1, and absent DNA this call remains unverified. This CDR3 contains 15 residues. Germline V CDR1 and CDR2: SGDLS, YYNGEE. The CDR3 protein is CASSTHSGTGYEQYF.

The chain recombines TRBV27 with TRBJ2-7; the D call from TCRdb, TRBD1, cannot be confirmed without DNA. The CDR3 runs to 13 residues. Germline V gene lookup returns CDR1 MNHEY and CDR2 SMNVEV (reference sequence). CDR3 protein: CASSLNRGHEQYF.

The V and J genes are TRBV12-3 or TRBV12-4 and TRBJ1-5; TCRdb reports TRBD1, a call that lacks DNA to check it against. CDR3 length: 13 amino acids. CDR3 amino acids: CASGSGGNQPQHF.

The CDR3 here is CASSAGTGFRNEQFF. The chain couples TRBV18 to TRBJ2-1; TCRdb's assignment of TRBD1 cannot be checked, as there is no DNA. Germline values: CDR1 KGHSH, CDR2 LQKENI. CDR3 length equals 15 residues.

The V gene is TRBV7-9, the J gene TRBJ2-5; lacking DNA, the TRBD1 call made by TCRdb goes unchecked. There are 15 residues in the CDR3. Germline lookup yields CDR1 SEHNR and CDR2 FQNEAQ (reference sequence). CDR3 protein: CASSLSMTGGETQYF.